This T cell receptor beta chain was recorded in a study of CD8+ T cells in alopecia areata (dated by TCRdb to between 2017 and 2018). For the study in its entirety: Treated patients were enrolled in an open-label pilot trial of oral tofacitinib at 5 to 10 mg twice daily for moderate-to-severe alopecia areata. Biopsies were taken from tofacitinib-treated patients at baseline and again at 4 and 24 weeks into treatment, and several of those patients also had a later scalp biopsy. Tofacitinib was given for 6 to 18 months, followed by 6 months of follow-up off drug to assess delayed response and recurrence. Disease severity in treated patients was measured with the SALT score, which quantifies the percentage of affected scalp surface area. TCRbeta CDR3 regions were amplified by immunoSEQ multiplex PCR with 35 Vbeta forward and 13 Jbeta reverse primers. Human TCRbeta sequencing covered scalp tissue and sorted CD4+ and CD8+ peripheral blood T cells from patchy and totalis/universalis alopecia areata patients and healthy controls. Scalp clonality was compared among normal scalp (n=4), patchy alopecia areata scalp (n=8), and alopecia totalis/universalis scalp (n=8). RNA was extracted with the PAXgene miRNA kit for fixed scalp, the miRNeasy kit for PBMCs, and the RNeasy kit for mouse skin. High-throughput TCRbeta sequencing was used to examine T cell clonal expansion in alopecia areata in both the C3H/HeJ mouse model and human patients. Overall study results and their limits: Because the treated cohort was small and had just a single nonresponder, larger studies are needed to establish links between baseline CD8+ expansion and response. Compared with normal scalp, lesional scalp had higher clonality and more expanded CD8+ clones, particularly in alopecia totalis/universalis, a pattern that suggests antigenic drive. Many expanded lesional clones were found to persist in scalp and blood during tofacitinib treatment, and relapse after treatment cessation may be partly explained by this persistence. Scalp clonality and the number of expanded CD8+ clones among the top 100 scalp clones were significantly decreased by tofacitinib. Unlike mouse skin, which is dominated by gammadelta T cells, normal human skin has resident alphabeta T cells that are also sequenced, and this complicates analysis of the scalp TCR repertoire. TCR sequences shared between patients were less clear than in mice, possibly partly because of HLA diversity in the patient population.

This specimen's time point label, per the study, means: around 28 days on oral tofacitinib. The sample's treatment or condition label, in plain terms: oral pan-JAK inhibitor, 5-10 mg twice daily. From alopecia areata patients, peripheral blood was collected along with lesional scalp punch biopsies. After PBMCs were isolated by density centrifugation and stained for CD3, CD4 and CD8, a FACSAria was used to sort CD4+ and CD8+ T cells. The library was built by means of the immunoSEQ multiplex PCR assay. For TCR sequencing, RNA was extracted from every sample and reverse transcribed into cDNA to serve as template. SuperScript III was used to make first-strand cDNA, primed with a 2:1 mix of oligo-dT and random hexamers. A synthetic immune receptor repertoire was used to gauge amplification bias, and whatever bias remained was removed computationally. The paper's processing steps were these. Raw reads were preprocessed to remove errors, and CDR3 was defined by IMGT conventions from the conserved cysteine to phenylalanine. Clonality was calculated as 1 minus Shannon entropy normalized by log2 of the number of productive unique TCRs. Whether scalp clones were CD4 or CD8 was inferred by matching scalp TCRbeta sequences against CD4 and CD8 repertoires sorted from blood. TCRdb limited this immuneACCESS table to in-frame rearrangements with V and J called. A share of clones is missing; checked studies link under half to unresolved V genes, and the rest is unexplained. The V and J calls and the clone size are those of that table, but D and trimming were determined from the DNA. The sample records around 70,000 clones, approximately 29% of which are singletons. 14% to 15% of the sample comes from the top ten.

This clone turned up a few times. The target of this receptor is not known. No per-base quality is available; no much larger clone lies one base away. Sequencing used CD8+ T cells sorted from blood, obtained at week 4, from a patient treated with tofacitinib. The TCR originated in a human donor with alopecia areata.

The DNA reads TGCAGCGTTCAGGGGGCGGAAAACTACGAGCAGTACTTC. Protein translation: CSVQGAENYEQYF. In this chain, TRBV29-1 is recombined with TRBJ2-7; 8 bases in the middle match TRBD1. The CDR3 starts with the cysteine, ends with the phenylalanine, and has 13 residues. Just CDR3 DNA is preserved here, 39 bases in frame from base 1. The germline V end is reduced by 5 bases and the J end by 3 bases; junction bases left unmatched: 6. The germline V gene encodes CDR1 SQVTM and CDR2 ANQGSEA.